This record looks at one TCR beta chain sequence and its context. Its target is unknown. The sequenced template was cDNA made from the entire isolated RNA. This table comes from immunoSEQ multiplex PCR, and its TCRdb copy is limited to in-frame clones, with some not included. Of over 120,000 clones listed, about 13% are singletons. The source of the sample is a study of beta chain features in type 1 diabetes. Study-wide background: The patient and healthy donor groups were comparable for age, gender and cell yields.

The CDR3 is made up of 14 amino acids. V lost 7 bases to trimming and J lost 7 bases, with 14 bases between them. Per germline, CDR1 SGHDN and CDR2 FVKESK. General study findings and limits: A PCR bias possibly favoring shorter templates would apply equally to patients and controls. Moderately but significantly shorter TCRB CDR3s were found in Type 1 diabetes patients in all four CD4+ subsets.

The specimen sequenced was central memory CD4+ T cells from blood. The TCR was taken from a young man with type 1 diabetes. This rearrangement joins TRBV14 to TRBJ1-6, with D tentatively TRBD1 (5 bases). CDR3 region: CASTPTVGNSPLHF. The CDR3, as DNA: TGTGCCAGCACCCCGACAGTCGGGAATTCACCCCTCCACTTT.